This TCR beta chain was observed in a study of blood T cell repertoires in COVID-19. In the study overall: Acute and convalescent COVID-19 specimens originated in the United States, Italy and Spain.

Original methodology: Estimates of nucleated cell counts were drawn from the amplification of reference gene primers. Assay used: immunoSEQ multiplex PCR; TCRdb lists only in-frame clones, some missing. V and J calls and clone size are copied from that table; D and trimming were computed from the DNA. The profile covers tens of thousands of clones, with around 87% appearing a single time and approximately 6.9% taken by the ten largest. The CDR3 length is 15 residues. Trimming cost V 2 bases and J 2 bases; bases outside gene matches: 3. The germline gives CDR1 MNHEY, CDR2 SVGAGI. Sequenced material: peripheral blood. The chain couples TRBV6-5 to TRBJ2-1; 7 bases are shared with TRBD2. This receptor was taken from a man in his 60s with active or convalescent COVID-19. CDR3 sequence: CASSYEGGPYNEQFF. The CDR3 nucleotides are TGTGCCAGCAGTTACGAGGGAGGGCCCTACAATGAGCAGTTCTTC.